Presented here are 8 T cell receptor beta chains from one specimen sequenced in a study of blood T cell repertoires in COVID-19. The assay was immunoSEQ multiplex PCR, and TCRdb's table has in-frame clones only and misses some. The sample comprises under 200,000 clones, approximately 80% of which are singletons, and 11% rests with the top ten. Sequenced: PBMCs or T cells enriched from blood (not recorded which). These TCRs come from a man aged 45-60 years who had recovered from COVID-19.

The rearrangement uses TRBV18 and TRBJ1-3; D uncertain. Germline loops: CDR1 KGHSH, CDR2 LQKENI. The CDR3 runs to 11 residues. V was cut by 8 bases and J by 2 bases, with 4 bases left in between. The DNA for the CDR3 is TGTGCCAGCCGAGCTGGAAACACCATATATTTT. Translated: CASRAGNTIYF.

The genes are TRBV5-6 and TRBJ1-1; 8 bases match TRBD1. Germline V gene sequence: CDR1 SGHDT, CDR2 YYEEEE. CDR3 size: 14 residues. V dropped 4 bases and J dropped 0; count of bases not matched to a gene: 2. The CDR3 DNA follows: TGTGCCAGCAGCCCACAGGGGGTGAACACTGAAGCTTTCTTT. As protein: CASSPQGVNTEAFF.

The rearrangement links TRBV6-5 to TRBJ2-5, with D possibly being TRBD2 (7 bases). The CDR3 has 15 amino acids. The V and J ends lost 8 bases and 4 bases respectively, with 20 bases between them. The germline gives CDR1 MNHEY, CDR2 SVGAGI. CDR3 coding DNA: TGTGCCAGCGCCGGGGGCGGGAGCCCCGGAGAGACCCAGTACTTC. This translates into CASAGGGSPGETQYF.

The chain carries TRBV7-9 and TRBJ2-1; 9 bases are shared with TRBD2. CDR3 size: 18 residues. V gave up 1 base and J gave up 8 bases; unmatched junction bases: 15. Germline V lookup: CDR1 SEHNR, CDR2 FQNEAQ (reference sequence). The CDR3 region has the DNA TGTGCCAGCAGCTTAGGAAGCGGGGGGACACTATCCCTCGATGAGCAGTTCTTC. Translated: CASSLGSGGTLSLDEQFF.

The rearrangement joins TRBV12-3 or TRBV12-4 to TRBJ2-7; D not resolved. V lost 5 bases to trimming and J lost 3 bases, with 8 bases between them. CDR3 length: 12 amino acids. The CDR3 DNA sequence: TGTGCCAGCAGTCTGAGGAACTACGAGCAGTACTTC. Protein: CASSLRNYEQYF.

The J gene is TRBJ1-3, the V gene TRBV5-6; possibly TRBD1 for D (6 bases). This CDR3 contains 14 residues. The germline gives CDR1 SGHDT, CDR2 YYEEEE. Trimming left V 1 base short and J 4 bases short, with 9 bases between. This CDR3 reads CASSLWGRGNTIYF. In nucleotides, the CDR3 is TGTGCCAGCAGCTTGTGGGGGCGCGGAAACACCATATATTTT.

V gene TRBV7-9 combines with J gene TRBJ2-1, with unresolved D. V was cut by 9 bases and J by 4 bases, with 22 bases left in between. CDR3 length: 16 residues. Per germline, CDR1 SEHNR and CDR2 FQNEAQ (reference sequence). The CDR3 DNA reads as TGTGCCAGTTCCCAGTATATGGGCATAGAATACAATGAGCAGTTCTTC. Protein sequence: CASSQYMGIEYNEQFF.

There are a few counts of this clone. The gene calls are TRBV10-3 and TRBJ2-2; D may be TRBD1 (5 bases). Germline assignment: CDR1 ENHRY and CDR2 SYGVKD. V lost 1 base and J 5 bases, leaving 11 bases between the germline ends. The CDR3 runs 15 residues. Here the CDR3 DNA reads TGTGCCATCAGTGAGTTTGTCCAGGGAACCGGGGAGCTGTTTTTT. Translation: CAISEFVQGTGELFF.